A selection of T cell receptor beta chains follows, all from one sample in a study. Each CDR3 protein is one row after TCRdb ran MiXCR on the 5' RACE reads. The sample carries nearly 55,000 distinct CDR3 sequences, over 15% recorded once. The sequenced sample consisted of naive CD4+ T cells sorted from blood. These receptors all stem from a female donor with breast cancer. CDR3s include the opening cysteine and the closing phenylalanine or tryptophan. D genes are given only for firm matches. Only some rows state a clone size, as once, few, many or a class for expanded clones.

clone_size,v_call,d_call,j_call,cdr3_nt,cdr3_aa
few,TRBV5-5,TRBD2,TRBJ2-1,TGTGCCAGCAGCTTGCTAGCGGGGGACCCCATGGGGCAGTTCTTC,CASSLLAGDPMGQFF
-,TRBV5-1,-,TRBJ1-2,TGCGCCAGCAGCTTGGATCTCAGTCTGAGCTACACCTTC,CASSLDLSLSYTF
once,TRBV5-1,-,TRBJ2-5,TGCGCCAGCAGCTTGGGATCGGCAGGGGTGAAAGAGACCCAGTACTTC,CASSLGSAGVKETQYF
few,TRBV4-1,-,TRBJ1-4,TGCGCCAGCAGCCCTACGGACACACGCCAGGAAAAACTGTTTTTT,CASSPTDTRQEKLFF
few,TRBV5-1,-,TRBJ2-7,TGCGCCAGCTCTTTGACAGGATCCAATCTCTACGAGCAGTACTTC,CASSLTGSNLYEQYF
few,TRBV20-1,-,TRBJ2-7,TGCAGTGCTAGAGGGGAATTCCTTCCCGCCGAGCAGTACTTC,CSARGEFLPAEQYF
few,TRBV29-1,-,TRBJ1-1,TGCAGCGTTGAGTCCAAAAGGGGCACTGAAGCTTTCTTT,CSVESKRGTEAFF
few,TRBV20-1,TRBD2,TRBJ2-7,TGCAGTGCGGGGACTAGCGGGAACTACGAGCAGTACTTC,CSAGTSGNYEQYF
-,TRBV6-5,-,TRBJ1-4,TGTGCCAGCAGTTCTGGGCAGGTGGGAAAACTGTTTTTT,CASSSGQVGKLFF
few,TRBV13,-,TRBJ2-6,TGTGCCAGCAGCCGAGGACACCTCTCTGGGGCCAACGTCCTGACTTTC,CASSRGHLSGANVLTF
many,TRBV20-1,-,TRBJ2-5,TGCAGTGCTAGAGATCCCTCGGGGCCGGGAGAGACCCAGTACTTC,CSARDPSGPGETQYF
-,TRBV7-3,TRBD2,TRBJ2-1,TGTGCCAGCAGCCAGACCGGGACTAGCAGCCACAATGAGCAGCTCTTC,CASSQTGTSSHNEQLF
many,TRBV5-1,-,TRBJ1-1,TGCGCCAGCAGCTTTGAGATGAACACTGAAGCTTTCTTT,CASSFEMNTEAFF
few,TRBV7-2,TRBD2,TRBJ2-3,TGTGCCAGCAGCCAGGGACTAGCGGGGGCGGTTACGCAGTATTTT,CASSQGLAGAVTQYF
few,TRBV5-1,-,TRBJ1-1,TGCGCCAGCAGCTTTGCGACTATGAACACTGAAGCTTTCTTT,CASSFATMNTEAFF
-,TRBV5-6,-,TRBJ2-1,TGTGCCAGCAGCTTCGTGGGGACCACAAAGTACAATGAGCAGTTCTTC,CASSFVGTTKYNEQFF
few,TRBV5-1,-,TRBJ2-5,TGCGCCAGCAGCTTGGTCAGCGGGTCGCAAGAGACCCAGTACTTC,CASSLVSGSQETQYF
-,TRBV5-1,TRBD1,TRBJ2-3,TGCGCCAGCAGCAAGGGACAGGGGGTAGGAGATACGCAGTATTTT,CASSKGQGVGDTQYF
-,TRBV15,TRBD2,TRBJ2-1,TGTGCCACCAGCAGACCCCGGACTAGCGGGAGGGTAAACAATGAGCAGTTCTTC,CATSRPRTSGRVNNEQFF
few,TRBV7-9,-,TRBJ2-5,TGTGCCAGCAGCTTCAGAGGAAGGGAGACCCAGTACTTC,CASSFRGRETQYF
-,TRBV28,-,TRBJ1-5,TGTGCCAGCAGTTTAAGTAGGAAACAGCCCCAGCATTTT,CASSLSRKQPQHF
few,TRBV5-1,-,TRBJ1-5,TGCGCCAGCAGCCCCCGGGATTTTAATAGCAATCAGCCCCAGCATTTT,CASSPRDFNSNQPQHF
-,TRBV12-3/TRBV12-4,TRBD2,TRBJ2-4,TGTGCCAGCAGCCCGACCCTGGGGACTAGCGGGAGTTTAGTGGCCAAAAACATTCAGTACTTC,CASSPTLGTSGSLVAKNIQYF
few,TRBV5-1,TRBD1,TRBJ2-1,TGCGCCAGCAGCTTGGGGACAGGGGTTTACAATGAGCAGTTCTTC,CASSLGTGVYNEQFF
many,TRBV5-1,-,TRBJ2-1,TGCGCCAGCAGCCTAGGGATCTACAATGAGCAGTTCTTC,CASSLGIYNEQFF
-,TRBV6-1,TRBD2,TRBJ2-1,TGTGCCACCTCAAGTTCGTTGCGGGAGACCCAGTTCTTC,CATSSSLRETQFF
-,TRBV5-1,TRBD1,TRBJ2-7,TGCGCCAGCAGCTCGTCCGGGACAGGCGATACCTACGAGCAGTACTTC,CASSSSGTGDTYEQYF
few,TRBV2,-,TRBJ1-1,TGTGCCAGCAGTGAAGGGCAGCTGAACACTGAAGCTTTCTTT,CASSEGQLNTEAFF
-,TRBV6-1,-,TRBJ1-1,TGTGCCAGCAGTGAACAGGCGGACACTGAAGCTTTCTTT,CASSEQADTEAFF
-,TRBV7-2,TRBD2,TRBJ2-3,TGTGCCAGCAGCACGCGAGCGGGAGGGACAGATACGCAGTATTTT,CASSTRAGGTDTQYF
-,TRBV28,-,TRBJ1-1,TGTGCCAGCAACCACCAAGGGAACAGAAAAGCTTTCTTT,CASNHQGNRKAFF
few,TRBV7-2,-,TRBJ2-1,TGTGCCAGCAGCCTTGGCTGGGGGACCGGTAATGAGCAGTTCTTC,CASSLGWGTGNEQFF
-,TRBV10-3,TRBD1,TRBJ1-5,TGTGCCATCAGTCGGGACAGGGATCAGCCCCAGCATTTT,CAISRDRDQPQHF
few,TRBV7-9,-,TRBJ1-1,TGTGCCAGCAGCTCCCGCCCGGGGGGGAACACTGAAGCTTTCTTT,CASSSRPGGNTEAFF
few,TRBV7-2,-,TRBJ2-5,TGTGCCAGCAGCTTAGCCGACCCCACCGAGACCCAGTACTTC,CASSLADPTETQYF
-,TRBV7-9,-,TRBJ1-2,TGTGCCAGCAGCTTAGACCTACCAAGACCGAACTATGGCTACACCTTC,CASSLDLPRPNYGYTF
few,TRBV11-1,-,TRBJ2-7,TGTGCCAGCAGCAGACTACCCGTACGTTTGAGGGGGCAGTACTTC,CASSRLPVRLRGQYF
-,TRBV5-1,-,TRBJ2-3,TGCGCCAGCAGCTTGGATAGTTCGTTCAGCACAGATACGCAGTATTTT,CASSLDSSFSTDTQYF
few,TRBV2,-,TRBJ2-7,TGTGCCAGCAGCGGGACGGGGAGTTACGAGCAGTACTTC,CASSGTGSYEQYF
few,TRBV2,-,TRBJ2-3,TGTGCCAGCAGTGAGGAACAGGGCACAGATACGCAGTATTTT,CASSEEQGTDTQYF
-,TRBV5-1,-,TRBJ2-5,TGCGCCAGCGCAATGGACTTTCAAGAGACCCAGTACTTC,CASAMDFQETQYF
many,TRBV7-3,-,TRBJ2-1,TGTGCCAGCAGCCTGGCGGGGAGGCAGTTCTTC,CASSLAGRQFF
many,TRBV28,TRBD1,TRBJ1-2,TGTGCCAGCAGTTCCGGACAGGGTCCCTTCTATGGCTACACCTTC,CASSSGQGPFYGYTF
-,TRBV9,-,TRBJ2-5,TGTGCCTGCAGCCCCTGGGGCGAAACGATGTCCCAGTACTTC,CACSPWGETMSQYF
many,TRBV5-1,TRBD1,TRBJ1-1,TGCGCCAGCAGCCCCGGACAGGGGGCGCAAACAAGAGCTTTCTTT,CASSPGQGAQTRAFF
-,TRBV5-6,-,TRBJ1-2,TGTGCCAGCAGCTACGGGGCTCTGGGCTATGGCTACACCTTC,CASSYGALGYGYTF
-,TRBV5-1,TRBD1,TRBJ2-7,TGCGCCAGCAGCTCAGGACAGGGGACCCCCTACGAGCAGTACTTC,CASSSGQGTPYEQYF
few,TRBV20-1,TRBD1,TRBJ1-1,TGCAGTGCAAGGACAGGGGGCACTGAAGCTTTCTTT,CSARTGGTEAFF
once,TRBV4-2,-,TRBJ2-7,TGTGCCAGCAGCCAAGTCACGGCAGGGGTAAACGGGCAGTACTTC,CASSQVTAGVNGQYF
many,TRBV5-6,-,TRBJ1-1,TGTGCCAGCAGCTTGGTGGGGGGCGTAGACACTGAAGCTTTCTTT,CASSLVGGVDTEAFF
few,TRBV7-8,-,TRBJ2-7,TGTGCCAGCAACCCTGGGGGCAGTCAGCGATCGAAGGAGCAGTACTTC,CASNPGGSQRSKEQYF
-,TRBV28,TRBD2,TRBJ2-7,TGTGCCAGTACCGGACTAGCGTTTGGCGAGCAGTACTTC,CASTGLAFGEQYF
once,TRBV7-2,-,TRBJ1-6,TGTTCCAGCAGCTTAGAGTCCCCGTCCCTCTATAATTCACCCCTCCACTTT,CSSSLESPSLYNSPLHF
-,TRBV12-3/TRBV12-4,-,TRBJ1-1,TGTGCCAGCAGTTTGATGGGCACCACCAGGGAAGCTTTCTTT,CASSLMGTTREAFF
many,TRBV10-3,-,TRBJ1-4,TGTGCCATCAAAAAACAGGGTGTTAATGAAAAACTGTTTTTT,CAIKKQGVNEKLFF
-,TRBV30,-,TRBJ2-2,TGTGCCTGGAGACTTGGGAGCAGAACCTCGAACACCGGGGAGCTGTTTTTT,CAWRLGSRTSNTGELFF
many,TRBV4-2,TRBD2,TRBJ2-1,TGTGCCAGCAGCCAAGCGGTCTCGGCTAGCGGGCAATATGAGCAGTTCTTC,CASSQAVSASGQYEQFF
-,TRBV6-5,-,TRBJ1-6,TGTGCCAGCAGTTATCGGGACGGCTCCAATTCACCCCTCCACTTT,CASSYRDGSNSPLHF
-,TRBV5-5,-,TRBJ2-3,TGTGCCAGCAGCTTCGTAGGCGGGACGCGGCGAGATACGCAGTATTTT,CASSFVGGTRRDTQYF
few,TRBV7-3,TRBD2,TRBJ2-3,TGTGCCAGCAGCTTAACCGGGAGGGCAACAGATACGCAGTATTTT,CASSLTGRATDTQYF